These T cell receptor beta chains were read from a single sample in a study of T cell clones after liver transplantation. Only in-frame clones appear in the TCRdb table, and some are missing; sequencing was by immunoSEQ multiplex PCR. The sample lists about 16,000 clones, roughly 84% occurring once. The sequences come from CD8+ T cells from blood, collected approximately 4 years after liver transplant. The receptors were sampled from a human patient who received a liver transplant. Some T cells could come from the graft donor. The CDR3 runs from the conserved cysteine through the conserved F or W. A D gene is named only where the DNA matches it firmly. Size tells how often a clone was seen (once, few, many) or the class of an expanded clone, and some rows leave it out.

d_gene	v_gene	j_gene	abundance	CDR3nt	CDR3aa
NA	TRBV5-1	TRBJ1-1	once	TGCGCCAGCCAGGCCGTCGGTACGGGGAACACTGAAGCTTTCTTT	CASQAVGTGNTEAFF
NA	TRBV28	TRBJ1-2	few	TGTGCCAGCACAATCCAAGGGGGTCGTGGTAACTATGGCTACACCTTC	CASTIQGGRGNYGYTF
TRBD1	TRBV27	TRBJ1-5	once	TGTGCCAGCAGTCCGGACAGGTGGGCGATGCCCCAGCATTTT	CASSPDRWAMPQHF
TRBD1	TRBV27	TRBJ2-2	NA	TGTGCCAGCAGTGGGGGACAGGGGTTCACCGGGGAGCTGTTTTTT	CASSGGQGFTGELFF
TRBD1	TRBV5-5	TRBJ1-1	NA	TGTGCCAGCAGCCTTCGACAGGGATACACTGAAGCTTTCTTT	CASSLRQGYTEAFF
NA	TRBV6-6	TRBJ2-2	NA	TGTGCCAGCGGAAGAGGGGAGCTGTTTTTT	CASGRGELFF
NA	TRBV18	TRBJ2-2	NA	TGTGCCAGCTCACCGGGTGACTCGGGGATCGGGGAGCTGTTTTTT	CASSPGDSGIGELFF
NA	TRBV7-9	TRBJ2-7	once	TGTGCCAGCAGCTACGTGGGGGGCCCCTACGAGCAGTACTTC	CASSYVGGPYEQYF
NA	TRBV2	TRBJ1-1	NA	TGTGCCAGCACTGGGACTATCAACACTGAAGCTTTCTTT	CASTGTINTEAFF
NA	TRBV7-6	TRBJ2-2	medium-sized	TGTGCCAGCAGCCCCCGGGGGGCCAACACCGGGGAGCTGTTTTTT	CASSPRGANTGELFF
NA	TRBV4-3	TRBJ1-1	NA	TGCGCCAGCAGCCAAGATCGGGCGCAGGGCGCGAACACTGAAGCTTTCTTT	CASSQDRAQGANTEAFF
TRBD1	TRBV27	TRBJ2-7	NA	TGTGCCAGCACCTCATACCCCGGGACAGGACCACCCTACGAGCAGTACTTC	CASTSYPGTGPPYEQYF
NA	TRBV10-3	TRBJ1-1	NA	TGTGCCATCAGTGAGGCAGTCTACACTGAAGCTTTCTTT	CAISEAVYTEAFF
NA	TRBV5-6	TRBJ1-5	NA	TGTGCCAGCAGCTTGTTCGGCACAGGAGACCAGCCCCAGCATTTT	CASSLFGTGDQPQHF
NA	TRBV11-3	TRBJ2-2	NA	TGTGCCAGCAGCGATCCACCCTCCAGGGAGCTGTTTTTT	CASSDPPSRELFF
NA	TRBV6-5	TRBJ1-1	few	TGTGCCAGCAGTTTTAAGGCGAACACTGAAGCTTTCTTT	CASSFKANTEAFF
NA	TRBV11-2	TRBJ2-7	NA	TGTGCCAGCAGCCCCCGGAGGGGGGCCTACGAGCAGTACTTC	CASSPRRGAYEQYF
NA	TRBV4-1	TRBJ2-3	NA	TGCGCCAGCAGCCAAGATAGGACGGGGGGCACGACAGATACGCAGTATTTT	CASSQDRTGGTTDTQYF
TRBD1	TRBV29-1	TRBJ2-5	medium-sized	TGCAGCGCCAGGACAGGGCTCCAAGAGACCCAGTACTTC	CSARTGLQETQYF
NA	TRBV27	TRBJ2-2	NA	TGTGCCAGCAGTTTTTTAACGAACACCGGGGAGCTGTTTTTT	CASSFLTNTGELFF
NA	TRBV9	TRBJ2-1	NA	TGTGCCAGCAGCGTAGGTGGGGGTAGCGAGCAGTTCTTC	CASSVGGGSEQFF
NA	TRBV9	TRBJ2-7	NA	TGTGCCAGCAGCGCCACAGGGCGCTCTGCCGAGCAGTACTTC	CASSATGRSAEQYF
TRBD1	TRBV2	TRBJ2-1	NA	TGTGCCAGACAGGGGGTGCTAATCAATGAGCAGTTCTTC	CARQGVLINEQFF
NA	TRBV5-6	TRBJ2-1	NA	TGTGCCAGCAGCTTGAGAGGGAGTAGAAATGAGCAGTTCTTC	CASSLRGSRNEQFF
NA	TRBV7-6	TRBJ2-7	NA	TGTGCCAGCAGCCCAAGGCGTGTAGGCTACGAGCAGTACTTC	CASSPRRVGYEQYF